The 19 T cell receptor beta chains presented below share a single source sample, sequenced in a study of blood T cell repertoires in COVID-19. The assay was immunoSEQ multiplex PCR, and TCRdb's table has in-frame clones only and misses some. The table has around 450,000 clones, around 90% seen once. The specimen sequenced was PBMCs or T cells enriched from blood (not recorded which). These receptors were obtained from a young woman who had recovered from COVID-19.

This clone was seen once. The chain combines TRBV10-1 with TRBJ1-1; D remains unclear. The V and J ends lost 6 bases and 6 bases respectively, with 14 bases between them. The CDR3 runs 13 residues. Germline-derived CDR1 and CDR2 are WNHNN and SYGVQD (reference sequence). The CDR3 coding sequence is TGCGCCAGCAGCCGAGAGGGCTCATCTGAAGCTTTCTTT. Its translation: CASSREGSSEAFF.

V usage is TRBV2 and J usage is TRBJ2-7, with 7 bases that match TRBD2. The ends lost 3 bases at V and 4 bases at J; junction bases unmatched: 3. Germline V gives CDR1 SNHLY, CDR2 FYNNEI. The CDR3 contains 13 residues. DNA for the CDR3: TGTGCCAGCAGTGATTCGGGGGGTTACGAGCAGTACTTC. Translated: CASSDSGGYEQYF.

The rearrangement joins TRBV6-5 to TRBJ1-5, with D possibly being TRBD1 (6 bases). Germline CDR1 is MNHEY and CDR2 is SVGAGI. This CDR3 has 13 amino acids. With 6 bases removed from V and 5 bases from J, the gap between germline ends came to 11 bases. CDR3 nucleotide sequence: TGTGCCAGCAGCCCCGACAGGTATCAGCCCCAGCATTTT. Its protein is CASSPDRYQPQHF.

CDR3 sequence (DNA): TGTGCCAGCAGCGCCGGGACTAGCGGGACTTATACGCAGTATTTT. Translating gives CASSAGTSGTYTQYF. The gene calls are TRBV6-4 and TRBJ2-3; TRBD2 matches 13 bases. V shed 6 bases and J 7 bases; nucleotides not matched to a gene: 7. Germline V gene lookup returns CDR1 MRHNA and CDR2 SNTAGT. The CDR3 has 15 residues.

This sequence joins TRBV7-9 and TRBJ2-5; 12 nucleotides align to TRBD2. The CDR3 loop spans 16 amino acids. CDR1 is SEHNR, CDR2 FQNEAQ, per germline (reference sequence). Trimming took 4 bases from V and 1 from J; bases not matched to a gene: 4. This chain's CDR3 is CASSSWTSGVQETQYF. The CDR3 nucleotides are TGTGCCAGCAGCTCTTGGACTAGCGGGGTCCAAGAGACCCAGTACTTC.

V gene TRBV24-1 combines with J gene TRBJ2-3, with 11 bases aligning to TRBD1. V lost 4 bases, J lost 4 bases, and 6 bases stayed unmatched. CDR1 is KGHDR and CDR2 is SFDVKD in the germline V gene. The CDR3 has 16 residues. The CDR3 coding sequence is TGTGCCACCAGTGACCAGGACAGGGGGCGGGCAGATACGCAGTATTTT. This translates into CATSDQDRGRADTQYF.

The chain joins TRBV24-1 to TRBJ1-1; the D gene is possibly TRBD1 (5 bases). The V and J ends lost 5 bases and 0 bases respectively, with 9 bases between them. The CDR3 is 14 amino acids. Per germline, CDR1 KGHDR and CDR2 SFDVKD. The chain's CDR3 is CATSATGMNTEAFF. The DNA of the CDR3 is TGTGCCACCAGTGCTACAGGTATGAACACTGAAGCTTTCTTT.

V usage is TRBV25-1 and J usage is TRBJ1-4, with 7 bases that match TRBD1. This CDR3 spans 14 amino acids. V gave up 4 bases and J gave up 3 bases; unmatched junction bases: 2. Germline CDR1 reads MGHDK; CDR2 reads SYGVNS. The CDR3 spells CASSGDSSNEKLFF. In DNA, the CDR3 is TGTGCCAGCAGTGGGGACAGCTCTAATGAAAAACTGTTTTTT.

V usage is TRBV28 and J usage is TRBJ1-3, with D possibly TRBD1 on 6 matching bases. The CDR3 consists of 12 residues. The germline V gene encodes CDR1 MDHEN and CDR2 SYDVKM. V lost 9 bases and J lost 1, with 7 bases in between. The CDR3 DNA reads as TGTGCCAGTACAGGGTCTGGAAACACCATATATTTT. Residues: CASTGSGNTIYF.

This chain connects TRBV12-3 or TRBV12-4 to TRBJ2-7; 12 bases are a match to TRBD2. This CDR3 contains 13 residues. Losses at the gene ends were 6 bases for V and 7 bases for J; bases not matched to a gene: 4. The CDR3 protein is CASRLGLAGEQYF. CDR3 in DNA: TGTGCCAGCAGGCTTGGACTAGCGGGAGAGCAGTACTTC.

The chain combines TRBV7-2 with TRBJ2-1, with a possible D match to TRBD2 (7 bases). Germline CDR1 SGHTA, CDR2 FQGNSA. The CDR3 has 15 amino acids. V lost 1 base and J 9 bases, leaving 16 bases between the germline ends. The CDR3 here is CASSLEGGRWGEQFF. DNA of the CDR3: TGTGCCAGCAGCTTAGAGGGGGGGCGATGGGGTGAGCAGTTCTTC.

This chain links TRBV28 with TRBJ1-2; tentative D call: TRBD1 (5 bases). The V end was cut by 3 bases, the J end by 8 bases, with 16 bases between. CDR1 and CDR2 (germline): MDHEN, SYDVKM. The CDR3 is 14 amino acids. This chain's CDR3 is CASSFGGVPWGYTF. The DNA for the CDR3 is TGTGCCAGCAGTTTTGGGGGGGTCCCCTGGGGCTACACCTTC.

The chain carries TRBV19 and TRBJ1-1, with TRBD1 matching over 8 bases. The germline gives CDR1 LNHDA, CDR2 SQIVND (reference sequence). V lost 4 bases, J lost 3 bases, and 1 base stayed unmatched. CDR3 length equals 13 residues. Here the CDR3 DNA reads TGTGCCAGTAGTAAGGACAGGGACACTGAAGCTTTCTTT. This gives the protein CASSKDRDTEAFF.

V gene TRBV29-1 combines with J gene TRBJ1-2, with D perhaps TRBD1 (6 bases). The CDR3 has 11 residues. The V gene lost 0 bases and the J gene lost 13 bases, with 12 bases spanning the gap. Germline V gene lookup returns CDR1 SQVTM and CDR2 ANQGSEA. CDR3 in amino acids: CSVEDRGTGTF. CDR3 coding DNA: TGCAGCGTTGAAGATAGGGGGACGGGCACCTTC.

The V call is TRBV2, the J call TRBJ2-1; 14 nucleotides line up with TRBD2. Germline trimming cut 3 bases from V and 8 bases from J; bases unmatched to any gene: 9. Germline V gene data show CDR1 as SNHLY and CDR2 as FYNNEI. The CDR3 runs to 17 residues. CDR3 amino acids: CASSERFGTSGGDEQFF. The CDR3 DNA follows: TGTGCCAGCAGTGAGCGGTTTGGGACTAGCGGGGGCGATGAGCAGTTCTTC.

The chain couples TRBV4-2 to TRBJ2-7; tentatively, D is TRBD1 (6 bases). The CDR3 is made up of 15 amino acids. CDR1 and CDR2 (germline): LGHNA, YNFKEQ. V lost 3 bases, J lost 4 bases, and 16 bases lay in between. CDR3 sequence reads: CASSHPGTPFYEQYF. In nucleotides, the CDR3 is TGTGCCAGCAGCCACCCCGGGACACCATTTTACGAGCAGTACTTC.

The genes are TRBV4-1 and TRBJ1-6; D remains ambiguous. Trimming cost V 0 bases and J 8 bases, with 14 bases left between them. The CDR3 has 16 amino acids. The germline gives CDR1 MGHRA, CDR2 YSYEKL. This CDR3 reads CASSQEYRGADSPLHF. Written as DNA, the CDR3 is TGCGCCAGCAGCCAAGAGTACCGGGGAGCGGATTCACCCCTCCACTTT.

The chain links TRBV7-2 to TRBJ2-2; D is perhaps TRBD1 (6 bases). V dropped 3 bases and J dropped 4 bases, with 9 bases sitting between them. The CDR3 spans 14 residues. Germline lookup yields CDR1 SGHTA and CDR2 FQGNSA. CDR3: CASSFQGTTGELFF. In DNA, the CDR3 is TGTGCCAGCAGCTTTCAGGGGACCACCGGGGAGCTGTTTTTT.

V usage is TRBV7-3 and J usage is TRBJ2-3; the D gene is possibly TRBD1 (5 bases). The CDR3 totals 14 residues. CDR1 and CDR2 (germline): SGHTA, FQGTGA. V shed 4 bases and J shed 5 bases, with 13 bases lying between them. The CDR3 loop is CASSSQGGKDTQYF. The CDR3 DNA reads TGTGCCAGCAGCTCCCAGGGTGGTAAAGATACGCAGTATTTT.